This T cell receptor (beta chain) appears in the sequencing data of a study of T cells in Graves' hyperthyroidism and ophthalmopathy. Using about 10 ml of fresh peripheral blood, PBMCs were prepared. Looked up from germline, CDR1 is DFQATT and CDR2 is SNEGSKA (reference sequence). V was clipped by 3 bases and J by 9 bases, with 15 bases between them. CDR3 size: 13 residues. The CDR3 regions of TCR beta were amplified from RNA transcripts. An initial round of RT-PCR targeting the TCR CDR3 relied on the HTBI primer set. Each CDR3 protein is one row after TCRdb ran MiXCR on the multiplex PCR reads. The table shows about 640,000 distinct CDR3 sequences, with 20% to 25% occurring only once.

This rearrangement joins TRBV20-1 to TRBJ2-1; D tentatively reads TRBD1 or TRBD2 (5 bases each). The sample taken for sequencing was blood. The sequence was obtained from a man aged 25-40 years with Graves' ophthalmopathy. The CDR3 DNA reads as TGCAGTGCTAGCTCTGGGACGCCCAGTGAGCAGTTCTTC. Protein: CSASSGTPSEQFF.